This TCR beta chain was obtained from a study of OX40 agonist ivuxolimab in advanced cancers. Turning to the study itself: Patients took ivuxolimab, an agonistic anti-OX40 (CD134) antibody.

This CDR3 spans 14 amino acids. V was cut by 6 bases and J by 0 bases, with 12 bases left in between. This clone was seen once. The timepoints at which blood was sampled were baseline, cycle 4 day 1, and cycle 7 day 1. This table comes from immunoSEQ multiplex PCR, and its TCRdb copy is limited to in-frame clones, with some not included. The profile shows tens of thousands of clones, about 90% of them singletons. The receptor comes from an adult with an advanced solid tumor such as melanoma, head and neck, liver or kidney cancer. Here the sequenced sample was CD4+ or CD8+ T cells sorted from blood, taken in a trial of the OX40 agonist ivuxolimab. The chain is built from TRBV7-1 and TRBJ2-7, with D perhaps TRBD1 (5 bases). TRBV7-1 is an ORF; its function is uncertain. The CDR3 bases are TGTGCCAGCAGTTTAGGGGCCTACTCCTACGAGCAGTACTTC. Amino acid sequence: CASSLGAYSYEQYF.